The clone carrying this TCR beta chain was counted ten times or more. Its target is unknown. Only in-frame clones appear in the TCRdb table, and some are missing; sequencing was by immunoSEQ multiplex PCR. The repertoire consists of roughly 12,000 clones, none detected only once. With V trimmed by 7 bases and J by 1 base, 2 bases remained unmatched. In germline, CDR1 is SGDLS, CDR2 YYNGEE. This CDR3 has 13 amino acids. This entry comes from a study of T cells after posttransplantation cyclophosphamide. Study-level findings and limits: Recipient CMV seropositivity and CMV reactivation strongly tracked TRB clonality. Blood and skin or GI T cell repertoires showed limited TRB overlap. Donor CD8+ memory clones often dominated recipient blood repertoires at later times.

Treatment was busulfan-fludarabine conditioning, a marrow graft, and cyclophosphamide on days +3 and +4. The clonotype was recovered from a female patient aged 40-49 years who received an allogeneic stem cell transplant from a related donor, was CMV-positive, and had acute GVHD only. Some T cells may arise from the graft donor. Sequencing used PBMCs, obtained after allogeneic stem cell transplant with posttransplant cyclophosphamide. The rearrangement joins TRBV9 to TRBJ2-3; 8 nucleotides match TRBD1. The CDR3 loop is CASSDRGTDTQYF. The CDR3 coding sequence is TGTGCCAGCTCGGACAGGGGCACAGATACGCAGTATTTT.